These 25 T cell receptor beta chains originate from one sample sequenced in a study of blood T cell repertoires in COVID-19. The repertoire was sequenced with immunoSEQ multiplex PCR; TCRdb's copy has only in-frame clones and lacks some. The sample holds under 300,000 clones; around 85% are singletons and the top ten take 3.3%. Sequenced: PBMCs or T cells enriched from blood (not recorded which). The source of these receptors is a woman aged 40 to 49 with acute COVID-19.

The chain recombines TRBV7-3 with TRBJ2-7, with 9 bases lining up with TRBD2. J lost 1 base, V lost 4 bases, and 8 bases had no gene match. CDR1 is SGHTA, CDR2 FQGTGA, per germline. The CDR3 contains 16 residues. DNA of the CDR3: TGTGCCAGCAGCTCGACTAGCGGTTCGGGTTCCTACGAGCAGTACTTC. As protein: CASSSTSGSGSYEQYF.

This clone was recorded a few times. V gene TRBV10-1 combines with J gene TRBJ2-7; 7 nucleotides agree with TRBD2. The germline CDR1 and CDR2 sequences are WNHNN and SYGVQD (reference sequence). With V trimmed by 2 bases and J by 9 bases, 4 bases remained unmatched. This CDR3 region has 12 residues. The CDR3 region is CASSEQRERQYF. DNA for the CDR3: TGCGCCAGCAGTGAGCAGCGGGAACGGCAGTACTTC.

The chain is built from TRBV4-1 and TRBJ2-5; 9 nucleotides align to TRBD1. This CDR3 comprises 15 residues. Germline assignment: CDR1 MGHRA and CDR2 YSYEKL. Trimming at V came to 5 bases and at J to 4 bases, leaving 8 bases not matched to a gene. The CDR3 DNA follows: TGCGCCAGCAGCAAAGGACAGGGGATCCGAGAGACCCAGTACTTC. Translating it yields CASSKGQGIRETQYF.

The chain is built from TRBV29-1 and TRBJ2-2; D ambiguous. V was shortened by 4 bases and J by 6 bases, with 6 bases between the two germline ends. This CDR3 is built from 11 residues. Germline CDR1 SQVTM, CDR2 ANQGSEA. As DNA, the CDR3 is TGCAGCGTTGGGGCCCCCGGGGAGCTGTTTTTT. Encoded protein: CSVGAPGELFF.

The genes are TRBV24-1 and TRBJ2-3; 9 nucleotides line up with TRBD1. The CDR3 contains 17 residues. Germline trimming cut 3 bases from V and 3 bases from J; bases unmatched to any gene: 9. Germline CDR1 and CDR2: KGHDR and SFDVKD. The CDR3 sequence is CATSDVTGTGWTDTQYF. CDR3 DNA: TGTGCCACCAGTGATGTAACCGGGACAGGGTGGACAGATACGCAGTATTTT.

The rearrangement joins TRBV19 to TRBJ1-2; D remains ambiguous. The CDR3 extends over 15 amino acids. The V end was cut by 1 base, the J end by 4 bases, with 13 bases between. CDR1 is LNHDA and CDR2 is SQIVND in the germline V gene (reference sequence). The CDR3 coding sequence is TGTGCCAGTAGTATAGGGGCCCGACACGTCTATGGCTACACCTTC. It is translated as CASSIGARHVYGYTF.

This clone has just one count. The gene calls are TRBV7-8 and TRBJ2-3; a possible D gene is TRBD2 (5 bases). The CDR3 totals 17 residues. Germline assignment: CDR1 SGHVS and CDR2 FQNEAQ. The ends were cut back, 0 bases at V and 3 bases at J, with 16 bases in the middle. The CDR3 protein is CASSLARLAGGTDTQYF. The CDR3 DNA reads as TGTGCCAGCAGCTTAGCGCGTCTAGCCGGAGGTACAGATACGCAGTATTTT.

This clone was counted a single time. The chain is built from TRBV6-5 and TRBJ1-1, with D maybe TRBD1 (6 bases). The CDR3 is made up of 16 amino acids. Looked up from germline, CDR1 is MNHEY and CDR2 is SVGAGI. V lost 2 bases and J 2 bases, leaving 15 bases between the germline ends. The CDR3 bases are TGTGCCAGCAGTTACCGACTATTTGGGGGCAACACTGAAGCTTTCTTT. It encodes CASSYRLFGGNTEAFF.

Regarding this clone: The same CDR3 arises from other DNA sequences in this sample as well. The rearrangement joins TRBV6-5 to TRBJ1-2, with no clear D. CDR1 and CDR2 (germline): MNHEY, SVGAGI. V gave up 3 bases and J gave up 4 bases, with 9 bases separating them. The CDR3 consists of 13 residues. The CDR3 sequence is CASSYSRGYGYTF. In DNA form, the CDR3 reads TGTGCCAGCAGTTATTCACGGGGCTATGGCTACACCTTC.

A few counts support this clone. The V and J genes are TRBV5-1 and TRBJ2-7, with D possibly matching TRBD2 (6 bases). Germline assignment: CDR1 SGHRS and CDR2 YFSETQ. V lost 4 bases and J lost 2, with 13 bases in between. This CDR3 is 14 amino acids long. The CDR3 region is CASSPVEGTYEQYF. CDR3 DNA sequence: TGCGCCAGCAGCCCCGTGGAGGGAACCTACGAGCAGTACTTC.

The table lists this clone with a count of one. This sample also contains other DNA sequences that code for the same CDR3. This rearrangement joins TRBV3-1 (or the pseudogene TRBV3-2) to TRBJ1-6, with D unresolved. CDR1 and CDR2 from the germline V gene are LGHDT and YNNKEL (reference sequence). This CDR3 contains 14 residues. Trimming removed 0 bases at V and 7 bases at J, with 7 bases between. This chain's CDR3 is CASSQDLRNSPLHF. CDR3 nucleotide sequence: TGTGCCAGCAGCCAAGATCTGAGGAATTCACCCCTCCACTTT.

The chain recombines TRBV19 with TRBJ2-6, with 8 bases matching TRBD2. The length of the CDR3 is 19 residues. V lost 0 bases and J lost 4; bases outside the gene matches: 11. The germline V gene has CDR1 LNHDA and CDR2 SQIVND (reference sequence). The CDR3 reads CASSIDRPGLVEGANVLTF. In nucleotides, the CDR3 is TGTGCCAGTAGTATAGATCGCCCGGGACTAGTTGAAGGGGCCAACGTCCTGACTTTC.

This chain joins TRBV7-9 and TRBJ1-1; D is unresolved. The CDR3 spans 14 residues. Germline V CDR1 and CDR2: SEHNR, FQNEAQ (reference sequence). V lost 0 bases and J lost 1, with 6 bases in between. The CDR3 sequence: CASSLARENTEAFF. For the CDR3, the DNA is TGTGCCAGCAGCTTAGCGCGAGAGAACACTGAAGCTTTCTTT.

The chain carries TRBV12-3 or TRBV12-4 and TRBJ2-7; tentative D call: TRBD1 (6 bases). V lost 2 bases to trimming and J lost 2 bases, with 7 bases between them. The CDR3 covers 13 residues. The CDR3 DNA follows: TGTGCCAGCAGTTTAAACAGGGCCTACGAGCAGTACTTC. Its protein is CASSLNRAYEQYF.

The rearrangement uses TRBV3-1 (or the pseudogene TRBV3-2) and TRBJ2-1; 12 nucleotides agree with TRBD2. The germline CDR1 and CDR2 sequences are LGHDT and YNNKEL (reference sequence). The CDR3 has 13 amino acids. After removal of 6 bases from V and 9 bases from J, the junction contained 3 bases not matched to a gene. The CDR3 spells CASRSSGRGEQFF. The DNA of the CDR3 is TGTGCCAGCAGGTCTAGCGGGAGGGGTGAGCAGTTCTTC.

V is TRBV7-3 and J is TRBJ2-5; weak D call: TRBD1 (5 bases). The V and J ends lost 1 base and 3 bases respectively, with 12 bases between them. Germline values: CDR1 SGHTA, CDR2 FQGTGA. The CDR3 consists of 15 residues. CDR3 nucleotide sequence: TGTGCCAGCAGCTTAAGTGCAGGGTCCAAAGAGACCCAGTACTTC. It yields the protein CASSLSAGSKETQYF.

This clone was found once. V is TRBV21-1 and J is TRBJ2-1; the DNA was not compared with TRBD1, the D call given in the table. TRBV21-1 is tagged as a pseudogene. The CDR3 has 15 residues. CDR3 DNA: TGTGCCAGCAGCAAATGGGACAGCCCTCGATGGCTCCAGTTCTTC. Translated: CASSKWDSPRWLQFF.

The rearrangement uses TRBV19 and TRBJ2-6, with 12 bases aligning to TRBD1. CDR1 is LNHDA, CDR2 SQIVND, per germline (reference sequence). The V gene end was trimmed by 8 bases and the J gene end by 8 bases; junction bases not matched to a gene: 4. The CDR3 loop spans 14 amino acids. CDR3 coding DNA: TGTGCCAGTTCCGGGACAGGGGGCTCCAACGTCCTGACTTTC. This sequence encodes CASSGTGGSNVLTF.

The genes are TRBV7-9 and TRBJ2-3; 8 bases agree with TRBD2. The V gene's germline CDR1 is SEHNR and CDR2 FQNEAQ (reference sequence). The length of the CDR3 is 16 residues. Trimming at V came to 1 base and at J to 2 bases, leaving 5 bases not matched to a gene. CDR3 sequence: CASSLGNGRATDTQYF. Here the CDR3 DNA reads TGTGCCAGCAGCTTAGGGAACGGGAGGGCCACAGATACGCAGTATTTT.

The CDR3 protein is CASSIGHMNTEAFF. DNA for the CDR3: TGTGCCAGTAGTATAGGGCACATGAACACTGAAGCTTTCTTT. The rearrangement uses TRBV19 and TRBJ1-1; no clear D gene. Per the germline V gene, CDR1 is LNHDA and CDR2 is SQIVND (reference sequence). The CDR3 totals 14 residues. Between the trimmed V and J ends, which lost 1 base and 0 bases, there was a span of 6 bases.

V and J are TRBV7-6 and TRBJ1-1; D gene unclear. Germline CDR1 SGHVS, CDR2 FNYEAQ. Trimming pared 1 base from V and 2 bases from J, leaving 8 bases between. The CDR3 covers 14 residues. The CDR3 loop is CASSLEPGNTEAFF. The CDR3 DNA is TGTGCCAGCAGCTTAGAACCCGGTAACACTGAAGCTTTCTTT.

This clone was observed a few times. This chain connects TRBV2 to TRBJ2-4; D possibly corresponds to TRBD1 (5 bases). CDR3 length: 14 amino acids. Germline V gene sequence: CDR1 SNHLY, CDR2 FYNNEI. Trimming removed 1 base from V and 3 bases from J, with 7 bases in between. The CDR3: CASSEEGFKNIQYF. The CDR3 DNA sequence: TGTGCCAGCAGTGAAGAGGGGTTCAAAAACATTCAGTACTTC.

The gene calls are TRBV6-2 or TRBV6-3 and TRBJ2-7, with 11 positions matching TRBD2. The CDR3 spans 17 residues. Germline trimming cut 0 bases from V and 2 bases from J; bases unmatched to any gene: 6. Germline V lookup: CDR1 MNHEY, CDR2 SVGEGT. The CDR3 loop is CASSYSPGLAATYEQYF. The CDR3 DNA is TGTGCCAGCAGTTACTCTCCGGGACTAGCGGCCACCTACGAGCAGTACTTC.

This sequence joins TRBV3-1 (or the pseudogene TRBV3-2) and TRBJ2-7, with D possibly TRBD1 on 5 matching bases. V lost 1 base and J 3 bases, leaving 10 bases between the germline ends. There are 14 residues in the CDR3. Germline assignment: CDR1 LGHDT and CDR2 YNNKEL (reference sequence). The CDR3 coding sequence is TGTGCCAGCAGCCAAGGACAGCTCAACTACGAGCAGTACTTC. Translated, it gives CASSQGQLNYEQYF.

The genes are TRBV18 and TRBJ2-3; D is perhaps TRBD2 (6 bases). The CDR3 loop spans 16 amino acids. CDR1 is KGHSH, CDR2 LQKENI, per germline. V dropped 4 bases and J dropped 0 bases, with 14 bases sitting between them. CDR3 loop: CASSRLEVSSTDTQYF. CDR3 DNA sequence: TGTGCCAGCTCACGACTAGAGGTTTCTAGCACAGATACGCAGTATTTT.